The 15 T cell receptor beta chains listed next were all sequenced from one sample in a study of blood T cell repertoires in COVID-19. Only in-frame clones appear in the TCRdb table, and some are missing; sequencing was by immunoSEQ multiplex PCR. The sample lists 300,000 to 400,000 clones; roughly 90% were seen once. The sample comprised PBMCs or T cells enriched from blood (not recorded which). These receptors all stem from a woman in her twenties or thirties with acute COVID-19.

The rearrangement joins TRBV30 to TRBJ1-6; TRBD1 matches 8 bases. Germline assignment: CDR1 GTSNPN and CDR2 SVGIG (reference sequence). The CDR3 contains 13 residues. V trimming: 3 bases; J trimming: 9 bases; junction bases outside the gene matches: 4. CDR3 region: CAWSLDRASPLHF. DNA for the CDR3: TGTGCCTGGAGCCTGGACAGGGCTTCACCCCTCCACTTT.

The J gene is TRBJ1-2, the V gene TRBV29-1; D is perhaps TRBD1 (5 bases). V dropped 7 bases and J dropped 6 bases, with 12 bases sitting between them. There are 11 residues in the CDR3. Germline V gene sequence: CDR1 SQVTM, CDR2 ANQGSEA. The CDR3 sequence: CSAPRGNGYTF. In nucleotides, the CDR3 is TGCAGCGCCCCCCGGGGGAATGGCTACACCTTC.

The chain's CDR3 is CATSRLNSEQPQHF. CDR3 DNA sequence: TGTGCCACCAGCAGACTTAATTCCGAGCAGCCCCAGCATTTT. The chain links TRBV15 to TRBJ1-5; D is ambiguous. V was trimmed by 2 bases and J by 7 bases, leaving 12 bases between them. The CDR3 totals 14 residues. Per the germline V gene, CDR1 is LNHNV and CDR2 is YYDKDF (reference sequence).

The gene calls are TRBV7-9 and TRBJ1-4; 7 nucleotides line up with TRBD1. The germline V gene encodes CDR1 SEHNR and CDR2 FQNEAQ (reference sequence). The trim removed 5 bases at V and 0 bases at J, leaving 3 bases unmatched. The CDR3 totals 15 residues. The CDR3 DNA follows: TGTGCCAGCAGCCAAGGACAGGCAACTAATGAAAAACTGTTTTTT. It encodes CASSQGQATNEKLFF.

This chain uses TRBV29-1 with TRBJ2-3, with a possible D match to TRBD2 (5 bases). The CDR3 totals 13 residues. The V gene's germline CDR1 is SQVTM and CDR2 ANQGSEA. V was shortened by 4 bases and J by 2 bases, with 10 bases between the two germline ends. The CDR3 nucleotides read TGCAGCGTTGGCCGGGGTTTCACAGATACGCAGTATTTT. This translates into CSVGRGFTDTQYF.

The chain joins TRBV4-2 to TRBJ1-1; D ambiguous. The germline V gene has CDR1 LGHNA and CDR2 YNFKEQ. The CDR3 loop spans 15 amino acids. Trimming took 3 bases from V and 4 from J, leaving 15 bases between them. For the CDR3, the DNA is TGTGCCAGCAGCCAGGAGCTCAGCGTTGTCACTGAAGCTTTCTTT. This translates into CASSQELSVVTEAFF.

The chain is built from TRBV19 and TRBJ1-5; D is undetermined. Germline CDR1 and CDR2: LNHDA and SQIVND (reference sequence). With 1 base removed from V and 5 bases from J, the gap between germline ends came to 12 bases. The CDR3 sequence is 15 residues long. The CDR3 is CASSIVAEPHQPQHF. The DNA for the CDR3 is TGTGCCAGTAGTATAGTGGCCGAACCGCATCAGCCCCAGCATTTT.

The V gene is TRBV5-1, the J gene TRBJ1-2; TRBD1 might be the D (5 bases). Germline values: CDR1 SGHRS, CDR2 YFSETQ. CDR3 length: 14 amino acids. V was clipped by 0 bases and J by 3 bases, with 9 bases between them. The CDR3 nucleotides are TGCGCCAGCAGCTTGGACGACAGCTACTATGGCTACACCTTC. Its translation: CASSLDDSYYGYTF.

The chain has TRBV11-2 and TRBJ1-2, with D possibly being TRBD1 (5 bases). V was pared by 5 bases and J by 6 bases, with 13 bases between. The CDR3 is 13 amino acids. The germline V gene has CDR1 SGHAT and CDR2 FQNNGV. The CDR3 sequence: CASSQRRAHGYTF. The DNA for the CDR3 is TGTGCCAGCAGCCAGCGCAGGGCCCATGGCTACACCTTC. Full variable domain (missing parts from reference TRBV11-2 and TRBJ1-2): EAGVAQSPRYKIIEKRQSVAFWCNPISGHATLYWYQQILGQGPKLLIQFQNNGVVDDSQLPKDRFSAERLKGVDSTLKIQPAKLEDSAVYLCASSQRRAHGYTFGSGTRLTVV.

V usage is TRBV18 and J usage is TRBJ1-1; 8 nucleotides line up with TRBD1. Germline trimming cut 4 bases from V and 3 bases from J; bases unmatched to any gene: 10. CDR3 length equals 16 residues. Germline V gene sequence: CDR1 KGHSH, CDR2 LQKENI. The CDR3 loop is CASSLRTGPRHTEAFF. CDR3 coding DNA: TGTGCCAGCTCACTCAGGACAGGGCCCCGTCACACTGAAGCTTTCTTT.

The chain carries TRBV29-1 and TRBJ1-1, with D tentatively TRBD1 (5 bases). The germline V gene has CDR1 SQVTM and CDR2 ANQGSEA. The CDR3 totals 13 residues. With 7 bases removed from V and 1 base from J, the gap between germline ends came to 13 bases. The CDR3 sequence: CSGRRGGNTEAFF. Here the CDR3 DNA reads TGCAGCGGTAGAAGGGGAGGGAACACTGAAGCTTTCTTT.

The V call is TRBV19, the J call TRBJ2-7; maybe TRBD2 (5 bases). This CDR3 is 15 amino acids long. Trimming removed 5 bases at V and 2 bases at J, with 16 bases between. Germline-derived CDR1 and CDR2 are LNHDA and SQIVND (reference sequence). The CDR3 reads CASSFEGSPTYEQYF. The CDR3 DNA follows: TGTGCCAGTAGTTTCGAGGGCAGCCCGACCTACGAGCAGTACTTC. The full variable domain, rest sourced from reference TRBV19 and TRBJ2-7, is DGGITQSPKYLFRKEGQNVTLSCEQNLNHDAMYWYRQDPGQGLRLIYYSQIVNDFQKGDIAEGYSVSREKKESFPLTVTSAQKNPTAFYLCASSFEGSPTYEQYFGPGTRLTVT.

The chain links TRBV30 to TRBJ2-1; D is possibly TRBD1 (5 bases). There are 11 residues in the CDR3. Per germline, CDR1 GTSNPN and CDR2 SVGIG (reference sequence). The V end was cut by 4 bases, the J end by 6 bases, with 7 bases between. The CDR3 is CAWKTANEQFF. The DNA of the CDR3 is TGTGCCTGGAAGACAGCCAATGAGCAGTTCTTC.

The rearrangement joins TRBV6-2 or TRBV6-3 to TRBJ2-7; 9 nucleotides agree with TRBD1. This CDR3 contains 18 residues. Losses at the gene ends were 4 bases for V and 1 base for J; bases not matched to a gene: 14. Germline CDR1 and CDR2: MNHEY and SVGEGT. CDR3 DNA: TGTGCCAGCAGTTCCCGGGACAGGGTTTTTCGGGATTCCTACGAGCAGTACTTC. Its translation is CASSSRDRVFRDSYEQYF.

The genes are TRBV10-3 and TRBJ1-2; D is unresolved. V was trimmed by 5 bases and J by 5 bases, leaving 21 bases between them. The CDR3 has 16 residues. From germline, CDR1 is ENHRY and CDR2 SYGVKD. CDR3: CAISLGGKDGLYGYTF. In DNA, the CDR3 is TGTGCCATCAGTTTAGGAGGGAAGGATGGTCTATATGGCTACACCTTC.